A selection of T cell receptor beta chains follows, all from one sample in a study of blood T cell repertoires in COVID-19. Profiled with immunoSEQ multiplex PCR; TCRdb holds only in-frame clones, not every one. The data contain about 290,000 clones, roughly 88% of them singletons. Sequencing was carried out using peripheral blood. The origin of the receptors is a woman aged 25-40 years with active or convalescent COVID-19. CDR3s include the opening cysteine and the closing phenylalanine or tryptophan. D genes are given only for firm matches. Expanded clones are given a class, and other clones once, few, many or no size at all.

>TRBJ2-2|TRBV29-1|.|.
CSVDTVTGELFF
TGCAGCGTTGATACAGTCACCGGGGAGCTGTTTTTT
>TRBJ2-7|TRBV10-3|TRBD2|.
CAISEGTRAYEQYF
TGTGCCATCAGTGAAGGGACTAGGGCCTACGAGCAGTACTTC
>TRBJ2-7|TRBV28|TRBD2|.
CASSLAGGSSYEQYF
TGTGCCAGCAGCCTAGCGGGGGGGAGCTCCTACGAGCAGTACTTC
>TRBJ2-7|TRBV28|.|once
CAHRGDTLEQYF
TGTGCCCACCGAGGCGATACCCTCGAGCAGTACTTC
>TRBJ1-2|TRBV30|TRBD1|.
CAWRTGEPIYGYTF
TGTGCCTGGAGGACAGGGGAACCGATCTATGGCTACACCTTC
>TRBJ2-5|TRBV7-9|.|.
CASSLSGETQYF
TGTGCCAGCAGCTTAAGCGGAGAGACCCAGTACTTC
>TRBJ1-2|TRBV24-1|.|.
CATSGSWLHYGYTF
TGTGCCACCAGTGGGTCCTGGCTGCACTATGGCTACACCTTC
>TRBJ2-7|TRBV28|TRBD1|.
CASRTTGAAYEQYF
TGTGCCAGCCGAACGACAGGGGCAGCATACGAGCAGTACTTC
>TRBJ2-3|TRBV5-1|TRBD2|.
CASSLGTSGKTDTQYF
TGCGCCAGCAGCTTGGGGACTAGCGGGAAAACAGATACGCAGTATTTT
>TRBJ2-1|TRBV4-2|.|once
CASSQVLNEQFF
TGTGCCAGCAGCCAAGTCCTCAATGAGCAGTTCTTC
>TRBJ1-1|TRBV15|.|.
CATSRGSSRSTEAFF
TGTGCCACCAGCAGAGGAAGTAGTAGGAGCACTGAAGCTTTCTTT
>TRBJ2-5|TRBV30|.|.
CAWSPRVQETQYF
TGTGCCTGGAGTCCCAGGGTCCAAGAGACCCAGTACTTC
>TRBJ2-7|TRBV7-9|TRBD1|.
CASSRTGGYEQYF
TGTGCCAGCAGCCGTACAGGGGGCTACGAGCAGTACTTC
>TRBJ2-5|TRBV7-3|TRBD2|.
CASSLRGGSRETQYF
TGTGCCAGCAGCTTACGGGGGGGAAGTAGAGAGACCCAGTACTTC
>TRBJ1-4|TRBV5-1|TRBD1|.
CASSQGTGGEKLFF
TGCGCCAGCAGCCAAGGGACAGGGGGTGAAAAACTGTTTTTT
>TRBJ2-7|TRBV6-5|TRBD1|.
CASSYARTGGIHEQYF
TGTGCCAGCAGTTACGCCCGGACAGGTGGGATCCACGAGCAGTACTTC
>TRBJ2-1|TRBV18|TRBD2|.
CASSPESGTSGNNEQFF
TGTGCCAGCTCTCCTGAAAGTGGGACTAGCGGAAACAATGAGCAGTTCTTC
>TRBJ1-5|TRBV18|TRBD1|.
CASSTERGPQPQHF
TGTGCCAGCTCAACTGAGAGGGGGCCTCAGCCCCAGCATTTT
>TRBJ2-1|TRBV4-3|TRBD2|.
CASSQDISGGAAQFF
TGCGCCAGCAGCCAAGATATTAGCGGGGGGGCCGCGCAGTTCTTC
>TRBJ2-7|TRBV7-2|TRBD1|.
CASSFRDSSQGQYF
TGTGCCAGCAGCTTCCGGGACAGTTCCCAGGGGCAGTACTTC
>TRBJ2-3|TRBV29-1|.|.
CSAEPWTESTDTQYF
TGCAGCGCCGAGCCGTGGACAGAGAGCACAGATACGCAGTATTTT
>TRBJ2-1|TRBV7-3|TRBD1|.
CASSLTRTGGRNEQFF
TGTGCCAGCAGCTTAACGAGGACAGGGGGACGGAATGAGCAGTTCTTC
>TRBJ2-7|TRBV12-3/TRBV12-4|.|.
CASSLLAGDEQYF
TGTGCCAGCAGCCTACTAGCTGGCGACGAGCAGTACTTC
>TRBJ1-6|TRBV6-1|.|.
CASSENMGSYNSPLHF
TGTGCCAGCAGTGAAAATATGGGCAGTTATAATTCACCCCTCCACTTT
>TRBJ1-2|TRBV3-1/TRBV3-2|.|.
CAILQGRYTF
TGTGCCATCCTACAGGGCCGCTACACCTTC
>TRBJ2-1|TRBV6-5|TRBD1|.
CASNSGTGHYNEQFF
TGTGCCAGCAATTCCGGGACAGGGCACTACAATGAGCAGTTCTTC
>TRBJ1-1|TRBV7-6|TRBD1|.
CASSSEVGTENTEAFF
TGTGCCAGCAGCTCCGAAGTTGGGACAGAGAACACTGAAGCTTTCTTT